The clone carrying this TCR beta chain was picked up many times. Its antigen is unidentified. Genomic DNA constituted the template upon which TCR beta VDJ and CDR3 profiling was performed. One entry per CDR3 protein, called by TCRdb with MiXCR from the reads. The table has around 220,000 distinct CDR3 sequences, about half seen once. This sample is part of a study of CD8+CD57+ T cells in acquired aplastic anemia. Broader study findings: Significant differences in CD8+ Simpson's diversity were not observed between patients and controls.

V dropped 1 base and J dropped 6 bases, with 7 bases sitting between them. Germline V lookup: CDR1 MNHNS, CDR2 SASEGT. The CDR3 loop spans 14 amino acids. CD8+CD57+ cell expansion had been shown by flow cytometry in patients chosen for sequencing. The study sampled blood from patients who had received no therapy. The sample comprised sorted CD4+, CD8+, or CD8+CD57+ T cells (not recorded which) from PBMCs. The clonotype comes from a human donor with aplastic anemia. The V call is TRBV6-1, the J call TRBJ1-6, with D possibly matching TRBD1 (5 bases). CDR3 protein: CASSEGGGNSPLHF. The CDR3 DNA follows: TGTGCCAGCAGTGAAGGGGGGGGTAATTCACCCCTCCACTTT.